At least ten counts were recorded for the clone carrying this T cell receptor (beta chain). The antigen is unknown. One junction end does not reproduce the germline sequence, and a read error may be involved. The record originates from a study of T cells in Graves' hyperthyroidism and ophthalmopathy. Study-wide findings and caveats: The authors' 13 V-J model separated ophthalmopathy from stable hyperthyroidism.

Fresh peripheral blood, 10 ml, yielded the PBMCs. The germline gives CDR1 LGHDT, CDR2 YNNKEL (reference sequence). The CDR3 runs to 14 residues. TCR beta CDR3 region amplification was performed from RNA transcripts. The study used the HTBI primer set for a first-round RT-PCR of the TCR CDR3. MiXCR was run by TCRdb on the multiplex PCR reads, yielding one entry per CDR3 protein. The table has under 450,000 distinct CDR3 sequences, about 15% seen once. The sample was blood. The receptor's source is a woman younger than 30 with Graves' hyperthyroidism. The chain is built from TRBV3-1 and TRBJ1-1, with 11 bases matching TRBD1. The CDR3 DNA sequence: TGCGCCAGCAGCCCAGGGACAGGGGGCACTGAAGCTTTCTTT. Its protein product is CASSPGTGGTEAFF.